These T cell receptor beta chains were read from a single sample in a study of T cell repertoires in aging, cancer and after chemotherapy. TCRdb recomputed calls from the multiplex PCR reads with MiXCR, one row per CDR3 protein. The table records about 4,600 distinct CDR3 sequences, over 20% of them present only once. The sequenced material came from blood. Source of these receptors: a human donor with a blood cancer. Both conserved end residues are trimmed from each CDR3.

v_call	j_call	cdr3_aa
TRBV20-1	TRBJ1-3	SAKDSSSGNTIY
TRBV7-2	TRBJ1-5	ASSQGTDNQPQH
TRBV27	TRBJ2-1	ASSPAGTSFYNEQF
TRBV5-6	TRBJ1-1	ASSLSLNTEAF
TRBV5-1	TRBJ2-5	ASSFKRQETQY
TRBV7-9	TRBJ2-5	ASSFETGGETQY
TRBV6-1	TRBJ1-6	ASSLGQGYNSPLH
TRBV11-2	TRBJ2-2	ASSRYSGGAAGELF
TRBV12-3/TRBV12-4	TRBJ2-1	ASSSPLSSYNEQF
TRBV24-1	TRBJ1-5	ATSGGASNQPQH
TRBV5-5	TRBJ2-1	ASSLVGPAGEQF
TRBV2	TRBJ1-2	ASSEYGVFGYT
TRBV11-2	TRBJ2-5	ASSLDLRGETQY
TRBV5-1	TRBJ2-7	ASSPALGYEQY
TRBV20-1	TRBJ2-3	SAREGSRGVDTQY
TRBV7-9	TRBJ2-3	ASSLGLAGTDTQY
TRBV5-4	TRBJ2-3	ASSLRPAGGTDTQY
TRBV11-2	TRBJ2-1	ASSSLGTSANNEQF
TRBV2	TRBJ1-2	ASSEQGYGYT
TRBV29-1	TRBJ2-5	SVGTSGGETQY
TRBV20-1	TRBJ2-1	SGVTSGGYNEQF
TRBV4-3	TRBJ2-1	ASSQGASGLYNEQF
TRBV7-2	TRBJ1-2	ASSPLRGNGYT
TRBV7-9	TRBJ2-1	ASSSQKGPYNEQF
TRBV5-4	TRBJ1-4	ASSRGGPNEKLF
TRBV18	TRBJ2-7	ASSPKSLSQTEQY
TRBV5-5	TRBJ2-5	ASSQEDLETQY
TRBV30	TRBJ2-7	AWSVQTSYEQY
TRBV12-3/TRBV12-4	TRBJ2-5	ASTTSGEETQY
TRBV7-9	TRBJ2-3	ASSPAGSGTDTQY
TRBV5-1	TRBJ2-1	ASSLGLAGPADEQF
TRBV4-3	TRBJ2-1	ASSKDPAHEQF
TRBV19	TRBJ1-1	ASAPYMNTEAF
TRBV7-9	TRBJ1-6	ASSLGDRQSSYNSPLH
TRBV7-9	TRBJ1-6	AILIGRENSPLH
TRBV6-5	TRBJ2-1	ASSYSWTSGGGSNEQF
TRBV15	TRBJ2-7	ATSRETGKGEQY
TRBV6-6	TRBJ1-1	ASSRTGGASKTEAF
TRBV12-5	TRBJ2-3	ASGLAAGARPPTDTQY
TRBV29-1	TRBJ1-3	SVDVGRPSGNTIY
TRBV7-6	TRBJ2-3	ASSLGGANTDTQY
TRBV19	TRBJ1-2	ASMASNYGYT
TRBV18	TRBJ2-7	ASSPPSSYEQY
TRBV6-2/TRBV6-3	TRBJ2-3	ASLDRGRSTDTQY
TRBV7-9	TRBJ2-5	ASSPPGQGGETQY
TRBV6-2/TRBV6-3	TRBJ2-2	ASSTPGGNTGELF
TRBV6-5	TRBJ2-2	ASSWAGGDGELF
TRBV5-1	TRBJ2-5	ASSLALGLAGQETQY
TRBV2	TRBJ2-2	ASSGQGRRNTGELF
TRBV4-3	TRBJ2-1	ASSQTTSGPYNEQF
TRBV7-2	TRBJ2-1	ASSRQGQLYNEQF
TRBV19	TRBJ1-1	ATIQGLREAF
TRBV11-2	TRBJ1-1	ASSLSWNTEAF
TRBV5-3	TRBJ2-3	ARRGTSGGFGDTQY
TRBV6-2/TRBV6-3	TRBJ1-1	ASLLGGVRYTEAF
TRBV5-6	TRBJ1-2	ASSLVEEGVYT
TRBV30	TRBJ2-7	AWSLGAWVGDEQY